The source of this T cell receptor (beta chain) is a study of blood T cell repertoires in COVID-19. The data were produced by immunoSEQ multiplex PCR, yet TCRdb's version contains in-frame clones alone and is incomplete. The sample carries about 120,000 clones, about 80% recorded once. This CDR3 has 13 residues. The ends lost 5 bases at V and 10 bases at J; junction bases unmatched: 4. CDR1 and CDR2 (germline): SGHTA, FQGNSA. The sequence was obtained from a man between 65 and 85 years old with active or convalescent COVID-19. The V call is TRBV7-2, the J call TRBJ1-6; 8 bases map to TRBD1. The sequenced sample was peripheral blood. The DNA of the CDR3 is TGTGCCAGCAGCAACGACAGGGGATCACCCCTCCACTTT. Protein: CASSNDRGSPLHF.